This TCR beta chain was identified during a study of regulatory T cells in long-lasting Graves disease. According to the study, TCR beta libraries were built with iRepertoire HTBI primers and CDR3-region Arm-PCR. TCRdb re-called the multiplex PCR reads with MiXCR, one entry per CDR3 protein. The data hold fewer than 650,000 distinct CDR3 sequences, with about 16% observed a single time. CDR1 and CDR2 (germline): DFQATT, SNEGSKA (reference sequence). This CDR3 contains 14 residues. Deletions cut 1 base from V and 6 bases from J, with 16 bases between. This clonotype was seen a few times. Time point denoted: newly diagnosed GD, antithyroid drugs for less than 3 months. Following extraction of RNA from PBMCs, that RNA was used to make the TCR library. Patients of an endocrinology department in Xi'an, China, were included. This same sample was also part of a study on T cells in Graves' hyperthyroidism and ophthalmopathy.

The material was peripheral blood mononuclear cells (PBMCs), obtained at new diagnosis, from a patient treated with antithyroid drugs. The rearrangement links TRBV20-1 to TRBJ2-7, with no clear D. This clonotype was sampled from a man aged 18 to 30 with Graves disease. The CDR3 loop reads CSARATNRSREQYF. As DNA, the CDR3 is TGCAGTGCTAGAGCAACCAATCGGTCCCGCGAGCAGTACTTC.